This T cell receptor (beta chain) was recorded in a study of Tregs in tolerant kidney transplant recipients. Study-level background: Recipient Tregs were stimulated with donor B cells plus IL-2 for approximately 17 days. Whole-study findings and limits: Biological reproducibility was not directly addressed in this study.

The length of the CDR3 is 13 residues. With 2 bases removed from V and 4 bases from J, the gap between germline ends came to 9 bases. CDR1 SGHDT and CDR2 YYEEEE come from the germline V gene. Sequencing was performed with immunoSEQ multiplex PCR; in TCRdb, only in-frame clones are kept and a portion is missing. The sample has some 1,500 clones, 40% to 45% seen once. Details on this clone: The antigen remains unidentified.

Sequencing used Tregs from blood cultured with allogeneic cells. The V call is TRBV5-6, the J call TRBJ2-5; D remains unclear. The sequence derives from a human patient who received a combined kidney and bone marrow transplant. Some of the T cells may derive from the graft donor. In DNA, the CDR3 is TGTGCCAGCAGCTTAATAGGAGTAGAGACCCAGTACTTC. Encoded protein: CASSLIGVETQYF.